The TCR beta chain described here comes from a study of T cell repertoires in cytomegalovirus infection. Across the whole study: Indicated by public TCR beta signatures were CMV infection and matching HLA type.

V lost 8 bases and J lost 7; bases outside the gene matches: 5. The CDR3 has 13 residues. In germline, CDR1 is SGHVS, CDR2 FNYEAQ. As to this clonotype: Its specificity is unknown.

TCRdb recomputed calls from the reads with MiXCR, one row per CDR3 protein. The table lists some 700,000 distinct CDR3 sequences, around a third of them singletons, with over 15% in the top ten. The receptor's source is a human donor in good health (CMV status not recorded). Some clones in this sample may be carry-over from other donors' samples. The chain has TRBV7-6 and TRBJ1-6, with 7 bases that match TRBD1. The sample in question was cultured PBMCs, obtained from culture after CMV antigen stimulation. CDR3: CASETGRNSPLHF. The CDR3, as DNA: TGTGCCAGCGAGACAGGGCGGAATTCACCCCTCCACTTT.